A selection of T cell receptor beta chains follows, all from one sample in a study of graft-versus-host responses after intestinal transplantation. Generated by immunoSEQ multiplex PCR, the TCRdb table keeps only in-frame clones and is missing some. The data show over 3,500 clones, 70% to 80% seen once. The sequencing here drew on ileum tissue, taken 9 days after transplant. These receptors were taken from a human patient who received an intestinal transplant, so some T cells may come from the graft donor. Both conserved end residues are part of each CDR3. D genes are given only for firm matches. Not all rows give a size; the values are once, few, many and, for expanded clones, a class.

-	-	TRBV6-4	TRBJ2-5	CASSDVETQYF	TGTGCCAGCAGTGACGTCGAGACCCAGTACTTC
-	-	TRBV6-6	TRBJ2-7	CASSYSRQGEGWEF	TGTGCCAGCAGTTACTCACGGCAGGGGGAGGGCTGGGAGTTC
-	TRBD1	TRBV11-3	TRBJ2-7	CASSLSLTGVRDEQYF	TGTGCCAGCAGCTTATCCCTGACAGGGGTGAGGGACGAGCAGTACTTC
few	-	TRBV19	TRBJ2-3	CASSPSSAPPDTQYF	TGTGCCAGTTCCCCTTCTAGCGCCCCTCCAGATACGCAGTATTTT
few	TRBD1	TRBV6-4	TRBJ2-3	CASSGEPGQGTDTQYF	TGTGCCAGCAGTGGGGAACCGGGACAGGGCACAGATACGCAGTATTTT
-	-	TRBV6-1	TRBJ2-1	CASTKGARSYNEQFF	TGTGCCAGCACCAAGGGCGCTCGCTCCTACAATGAGCAGTTCTTC
-	-	TRBV14	TRBJ1-3	CASSQPGRGNTIYF	TGTGCCAGCAGCCAACCAGGCCGGGGAAACACCATATATTTT
-	TRBD2	TRBV28	TRBJ2-7	CASSPNWLGTSGRLEQYF	TGTGCCAGCAGTCCCAACTGGCTTGGGACTAGCGGGAGGCTCGAGCAGTACTTC
-	-	TRBV6-5	TRBJ1-1	CASKQNLNTEAFF	TGTGCCAGCAAGCAGAACTTGAACACTGAAGCTTTCTTT
-	TRBD1	TRBV6-5	TRBJ2-1	CASSPQGYNEQFF	TGTGCCAGCAGCCCACAGGGGTACAATGAGCAGTTCTTC
-	-	TRBV15	TRBJ1-2	CATSRDTNYGYTF	TGTGCCACCAGCAGAGACACTAACTATGGCTACACCTTC
once	-	TRBV5-8	TRBJ2-2	CASSFRFSGAHFRVELFF	TGTGCCAGCAGCTTTCGGTTTTCGGGGGCCCACTTTAGGGTGGAGCTGTTTTTT
-	-	TRBV11-2	TRBJ1-2	CASSLDGYTF	TGTGCCAGCAGCTTAGATGGCTACACCTTC
-	TRBD1	TRBV28	TRBJ1-3	CASSLQGVSGNTIYF	TGTGCCAGCAGCTTACAGGGGGTCTCTGGAAACACCATATATTTT
-	-	TRBV7-9	TRBJ2-5	CASSSTRDLYQETQYF	TGTGCCAGCAGCTCAACCAGGGATTTATACCAAGAGACCCAGTACTTC
-	-	TRBV5-1	TRBJ1-2	CASSGRGNYGYTF	TGCGCCAGCAGCGGCAGGGGTAACTATGGCTACACCTTC